This passage covers 19 T cell receptor beta chains from one sample sequenced in a study of T cell responses to AZD1222 COVID-19 vaccine. The data were produced by immunoSEQ multiplex PCR, yet TCRdb's version contains in-frame clones alone and is incomplete. The data show 85,000 or so clones, with 70% to 90% seen just once and over 5.5% held by the top ten. Source: peripheral blood, taken on day 0 of AZD1222 vaccination. All receptors come from an adult in good health.

Written as DNA, the CDR3 is TGCGCCAGCAGCCACAGGGAAGGGGGCACTGAAGCTTTCTTT. This codes for CASSHREGGTEAFF. The chain carries TRBV4-1 and TRBJ1-1; perhaps TRBD1 as D (6 bases). Trimming took 3 bases from V and 4 from J, leaving 12 bases between them. CDR3 length equals 14 residues. Germline CDR1 MGHRA, CDR2 YSYEKL.

V is TRBV19 and J is TRBJ2-2; 7 bases match TRBD1. V lost 7 bases and J lost 0; bases outside the gene matches: 2. Germline V gives CDR1 LNHDA, CDR2 SQIVND (reference sequence). The CDR3 consists of 14 residues. The DNA of the CDR3 is TGTGCCAGTACAGGGACAGCGAACACCGGGGAGCTGTTTTTT. This sequence encodes CASTGTANTGELFF.

The chain employs TRBV5-5 and TRBJ2-7; no clear D. The CDR3 contains 10 residues. V dropped 0 bases and J dropped 6 bases, with 1 base sitting between them. Per the germline V gene, CDR1 is SGHKS and CDR2 is YYEKEE (reference sequence). CDR3 in amino acids: CASSLVEQYF. The CDR3 region has the DNA TGTGCCAGCAGCTTGGTCGAGCAGTACTTC.

In this sample, this clone turned up a few times. Other DNA variants within this sample encode the same CDR3. The genes are TRBV30 and TRBJ1-2; D uncertain. Between the trimmed V and J ends, which lost 1 base and 1 base, there was a span of 4 bases. The V gene's germline CDR1 is GTSNPN and CDR2 SVGIG (reference sequence). The CDR3 spans 12 residues. As DNA, the CDR3 is TGTGCCTGGAGTGGGGGTAACTATGGCTACACCTTC. It translates to CAWSGGNYGYTF.

This clone was observed a single time. This chain connects TRBV28 to TRBJ1-2; D is possibly TRBD1 (5 bases). The CDR3 is 13 amino acids. The germline V gene encodes CDR1 MDHEN and CDR2 SYDVKM. V was shortened by 8 bases and J by 8 bases, with 18 bases between the two germline ends. The chain's CDR3 is CASVGVLDWGYTF. The CDR3 DNA follows: TGTGCCAGCGTGGGGGTGTTGGACTGGGGCTACACCTTC.

The chain joins TRBV5-1 to TRBJ1-2; D may be TRBD1 (5 bases). Germline CDR1 is SGHRS and CDR2 is YFSETQ. The CDR3 has 13 amino acids. V lost 3 bases and J lost 8, with 14 bases in between. The CDR3 DNA follows: TGCGCCAGCAGCTACGGGACTGGGAGCGGCTACACCTTC. Amino acids: CASSYGTGSGYTF.

This rearrangement joins TRBV6-5 to TRBJ1-2; 9 bases line up with TRBD1. The CDR3 covers 14 residues. Trimming took 8 bases from V and 8 from J; bases not matched to a gene: 12. Germline V lookup: CDR1 MNHEY, CDR2 SVGAGI. The CDR3 loop is CASSTGTGFLGYTF. In DNA form, the CDR3 reads TGTGCCAGCTCAACCGGGACAGGGTTTCTCGGCTACACCTTC.

The chain carries TRBV6-6 and TRBJ1-2; D gene unclear. This CDR3 contains 13 residues. From germline, CDR1 is MNHNY and CDR2 SVGAGI (reference sequence). V shed 2 bases and J shed 8 bases, with 12 bases lying between them. CDR3 DNA: TGTGCCAGCAGTTACAGTCGTTCGGAAGGCTACACCTTC. It encodes CASSYSRSEGYTF.

This rearrangement joins TRBV11-3 to TRBJ2-6; TRBD1 might be the D (5 bases). The CDR3 is 15 amino acids. Germline CDR1 SGHNT, CDR2 YENEEA. V lost 6 bases, J lost 2 bases, and 11 bases lay in between. The CDR3 DNA reads TGTGCCAGCAGGGTTCAGGGTGCTGGGGCCAACGTCCTGACTTTC. Translated, it gives CASRVQGAGANVLTF.

This clone was seen a single time. V is TRBV13 and J is TRBJ2-5; 7 bases are a match to TRBD2. The V gene's germline CDR1 is PRHDT and CDR2 FYEKMQ (reference sequence). V gave up 1 base and J gave up 1 base; unmatched junction bases: 12. The CDR3 spans 18 residues. In DNA form, the CDR3 reads TGTGCCAGCAGCTTAGCTTTATCGGCGCGGGGGATCCAAGAGACCCAGTACTTC. It codes for CASSLALSARGIQETQYF.

The CDR3 here is CASSRQGELRTEAFF. As DNA, the CDR3 is TGTGCCAGTAGTAGACAGGGGGAGCTCAGGACTGAAGCTTTCTTT. This chain joins TRBV19 and TRBJ1-1, with 9 bases fitting TRBD1. Trimming at V came to 4 bases and at J to 5 bases, leaving 8 bases not matched to a gene. Germline CDR1 LNHDA, CDR2 SQIVND (reference sequence). CDR3 size: 15 residues.

The V gene is TRBV14, the J gene TRBJ2-2; 9 bases match TRBD1. The CDR3 length is 17 residues. V lost 0 bases to trimming and J lost 5 bases; unmatched junction nucleotides: 7. Germline V gives CDR1 SGHDN, CDR2 FVKESK. The CDR3 DNA sequence: TGTGCCAGCAGCCAAGATAGTGGGACAGGGCTGACCGGGGAGCTGTTTTTT. Its protein is CASSQDSGTGLTGELFF. Looking up the rest from reference TRBV14 and TRBJ2-2 gives the full variable domain: EAGVTQFPSHSVIEKGQTVTLRCDPISGHDNLYWYRRVMGKEIKFLLHFVKESKQDESGMPNNRFLAERTGGTYSTLKVQPAELEDSGVYFCASSQDSGTGLTGELFFGEGSRLTVL.

This chain links TRBV5-6 with TRBJ1-1; 10 bases match TRBD1. Trimming at V came to 5 bases and at J to 5 bases, leaving 6 bases not matched to a gene. This CDR3 is 14 amino acids long. Germline values: CDR1 SGHDT, CDR2 YYEEEE. CDR3 in amino acids: CASRTGGWETEAFF. CDR3 bases: TGTGCCAGCAGGACAGGGGGCTGGGAAACTGAAGCTTTCTTT.

J is TRBJ1-2 and V is TRBV19; 9 bases fit TRBD1. The V and J ends lost 7 bases and 5 bases, in that order; junction bases with no gene match: 8. CDR1 and CDR2 from the germline V gene are LNHDA and SQIVND (reference sequence). The CDR3 totals 14 residues. DNA of the CDR3: TGTGCCAGTAAAGAGACAGGGGGTTTATATGGCTACACCTTC. This translates into CASKETGGLYGYTF.

The DNA for the CDR3 is TGTGCCAGCAGTGACCCTCCGGGACTAGCGGGGCAAGAGACCCAGTACTTC. Its protein is CASSDPPGLAGQETQYF. The chain has TRBV25-1 and TRBJ2-5; 13 bases are shared with TRBD2. Germline CDR1 is MGHDK and CDR2 is SYGVNS. V was clipped by 3 bases and J by 2 bases; unmatched bases: 6. This CDR3 is 17 amino acids long.

J is TRBJ1-6 and V is TRBV4-1; 10 bases match TRBD1. The CDR3 is made up of 13 amino acids. Germline CDR1 and CDR2: MGHRA and YSYEKL. With V trimmed by 10 bases and J by 6 bases, 3 bases remained unmatched. This CDR3 is CATGTGVNSPLHF. CDR3 nucleotide sequence: TGCGCCACGGGGACAGGGGTTAATTCACCCCTCCACTTT.

This chain connects TRBV18 to TRBJ1-1; no clear D gene. Per germline, CDR1 KGHSH and CDR2 LQKENI. The CDR3 runs to 13 residues. The germline V and J ends were trimmed by 2 bases and 10 bases, with 14 bases remaining between them. The CDR3 here is CASSPTGAEAAFF. CDR3 coding DNA: TGTGCCAGCTCACCAACGGGAGCCGAGGCAGCTTTCTTT.

V gene TRBV19 combines with J gene TRBJ1-1; D unresolved. CDR3 length equals 14 residues. The V gene lost 3 bases and the J gene lost 0 bases, with 8 bases spanning the gap. Germline V lookup: CDR1 LNHDA, CDR2 SQIVND (reference sequence). For the CDR3, the DNA is TGTGCCAGTAGTATCGGCAATGTGAACACTGAAGCTTTCTTT. It codes for CASSIGNVNTEAFF.

The J gene is TRBJ1-1, the V gene TRBV11-3; TRBD1 aligns across 9 bases. J lost 0 bases, V lost 1 base, and 3 bases had no gene match. The CDR3 is 16 residues long. Germline V CDR1 and CDR2: SGHNT, YENEEA. DNA for the CDR3: TGTGCCAGCAGCTTAGTGGGACAGGGTTTGAACACTGAAGCTTTCTTT. Protein sequence: CASSLVGQGLNTEAFF.